The T cell receptor beta chain described here comes from a study of CD8 T cells in Susac syndrome. Germline CDR1 is SGHRS and CDR2 is YFSETQ. V lost 0 bases to trimming and J lost 2 bases; unmatched junction nucleotides: 4. CDR3 size: 16 residues. The Susac syndrome patients fit the recently defined diagnostic criteria for definite or probable disease. Negative isolation yielded CD8+ and CD4+ T cells; FACS enriched TEMRA cells. RNA, at about 0.45 to 1 ug, was reverse transcribed with random hexamers. Amplification of the TCR beta CDR3 was carried out by immunoSEQ multiplex PCR, which spanned a total of 54 Vbeta and 13 Jbeta segments. TCRdb re-called the immunoSEQ multiplex PCR reads with MiXCR, one entry per CDR3 protein. This repertoire shows 55,000 to 75,000 distinct CDR3 sequences, just over 90% found once; its top ten account for more than 0.13%.

The chain is built from TRBV5-1 and TRBJ2-7; 11 nucleotides align to TRBD2. Sequencing was done on a sample of CD4+ T cells from PBMCs. The TCR originated in a human donor with Susac syndrome. DNA of the CDR3: TGCGCCAGCAGCTTGGCGGCTAGCGGGGGGACCTACGAGCAGTACTTC. This sequence encodes CASSLAASGGTYEQYF.